The sequence of this T cell receptor beta chain was determined in a study of human T cells and chemical hapten exposure. Study as a whole: Patch tests applied 0.01% DPC to the upper back and were scored after 6 days. Overall study findings and caveats: Relative to controls, expanded TCRs formed significantly more large CDR3 similarity clusters. Those TCRs sitting above 1 in 1000 frequency stayed the same with DPC sensitization.

Noted time point: pre-sensitization, week 0. Treatment given: therapeutic diphenylcyclopropenone sensitization with weekly scalp DPC. Unique molecular identifiers were linked by the library to individual cDNA molecules. One entry per CDR3 protein results from TCRdb running MiXCR on the RACE reads. The sample contains approximately 370,000 distinct CDR3 sequences, around 5.5% of which appear only once. This clonotype was detected only a few times. Its antigen is still unknown. Source: whole blood, taken in connection with sensitization to the hapten diphenylcyclopropenone (DPC). The receptor was isolated from a woman aged 18 to 35 with alopecia areata. Some clones in this sample may be carry-over from other donors' samples.

The CDR3 DNA sequence: TGTGCCAGCAATACTTACGGGGTGAACACCGGGGAGCTGTTTTTT. Translating gives CASNTYGVNTGELFF. This sequence joins TRBV7-2 and TRBJ2-2, with D tentatively TRBD2 (5 bases). Germline assignment: CDR1 SGHTA and CDR2 FQGNSA. V was trimmed by 7 bases and J by 1 base, leaving 13 bases between them. The CDR3 is 15 residues long.